This TCR beta chain was captured by sequencing in a study of cytomegalovirus exposure and HLA in healthy donors. The PCR contained 60 Vbeta and 13 Jbeta primers. Data came from immunoSEQ multiplex PCR; TCRdb stores just in-frame clones and leaves some out. The data show 250,000 to 350,000 clones, roughly 89% seen once. Germline CDR1 and CDR2: SEHNR and FQNEAQ (reference sequence). The V end was cut by 5 bases, the J end by 2 bases, with 17 bases between. The CDR3 contains 16 residues. The chain carries TRBV7-9 and TRBJ2-3; D perhaps matches TRBD2 (6 bases). The receptor was isolated from a man in his forties in good health and CMV-seropositive. The sequencing sample was made of PBMCs. The DNA for the CDR3 is TGTGCCAGCAGCCAAGGGGACGGACTATTCACAGATACGCAGTATTTT. Protein: CASSQGDGLFTDTQYF.